Included here is one T cell receptor beta chain sequence, with context. Its antigen is undetermined. CDR1 is SGHTA and CDR2 is FQGNSA in the germline V gene. The trim removed 1 base at V and 7 bases at J, leaving 2 bases unmatched. The CDR3 runs 14 residues. This record comes from a study of cytomegalovirus exposure and HLA in healthy donors. The assay was immunoSEQ multiplex PCR, and TCRdb's table has in-frame clones only and misses some. The table has approximately 54,000 clones, approximately 89% seen once. Points from the study as a whole: Reportedly, cytomegalovirus status was diagnosed with high sensitivity and specificity. Rarity held for most TCR sequences, but there were some public TCRs that occurred in many donors. Some TCR beta chains (roughly 160 of them) were listed as cytomegalovirus-associated.

The rearrangement links TRBV7-2 to TRBJ1-4; 8 nucleotides line up with TRBD1. Material: PBMCs. The source of this sequence is a woman between 18 and 29 years old in good health and CMV-seropositive. The CDR3, as DNA: TGTGCCAGCAGCTTAGGGACAGGGCGTGAAAAACTGTTTTTT. Its protein is CASSLGTGREKLFF.